A single sample gave rise to the 19 T cell receptor beta chains below, sequenced in a study of Ad26.COV2.S vaccination and SARS-CoV-2 variants. Measured with immunoSEQ multiplex PCR; TCRdb has only the in-frame clones, and not every one. The sample contains 410,000 or so clones, approximately 90% of which appear only once. Treatment of the sample: 19 received Ad26.COV2.S at low or high dose, single or two shots; 5 received placebo; per-sample allocation not given. Collection of samples fell on day 63 after the first vaccine or placebo injection. This sample comprised peripheral blood, obtained in a trial of Ad26.COV2.S vaccine versus placebo. The receptors come from a person between 18 and 65 years old who received the Ad26.COV2.S COVID-19 vaccine or a placebo.

The chain employs TRBV29-1 and TRBJ2-2; TRBD2 aligns across 10 bases. Germline CDR1 reads SQVTM; CDR2 reads ANQGSEA. The CDR3 loop spans 18 amino acids. Trimming took 1 base from V and 7 from J; bases not matched to a gene: 15. This chain's CDR3 is CSVEVLASGRARDGELFF. DNA of the CDR3: TGCAGCGTTGAAGTCTTGGCAAGCGGGAGGGCCAGGGACGGGGAGCTGTTTTTT.

The chain has TRBV16 and TRBJ2-7; the match to TRBD2 covers 7 bases. The trim removed 4 bases at V and 5 bases at J, leaving 8 bases unmatched. The CDR3 sequence is 14 residues long. Germline CDR1 KGHSY, CDR2 FQNENV. CDR3 residues: CASSRPGLVDEQYF. The CDR3 bases are TGTGCCAGCAGCCGACCTGGACTAGTTGACGAGCAGTACTTC.

This chain links TRBV13 with TRBJ2-1; TRBD1 aligns across 9 bases. From germline, CDR1 is PRHDT and CDR2 FYEKMQ (reference sequence). CDR3 size: 14 residues. The V segment lost 9 bases and the J segment 4 bases; nucleotides outside the gene matches: 7. CDR3 nucleotides: TGTGCCAGTATGACAGGGGGAATATACAATGAGCAGTTCTTC. Its protein product is CASMTGGIYNEQFF.

The chain carries TRBV11-3 and TRBJ2-1; D might be TRBD2 (6 bases). The CDR3 has 17 residues. Germline CDR1 reads SGHNT; CDR2 reads YENEEA. V was clipped by 0 bases and J by 4 bases, with 16 bases between them. Written as DNA, the CDR3 is TGTGCCAGCAGCTTAGATCCACCCGCCGGGAGTTACAATGAGCAGTTCTTC. Residues: CASSLDPPAGSYNEQFF.

The chain uses TRBV6-5 and TRBJ1-2; D ambiguous. V was clipped by 2 bases and J by 8 bases, with 12 bases between them. The germline V gene has CDR1 MNHEY and CDR2 SVGAGI. The length of the CDR3 is 13 residues. CDR3: CASSYGPGSGYTF. The CDR3 nucleotides read TGTGCCAGCAGTTACGGTCCCGGGTCCGGCTACACCTTC.

The chain joins TRBV4-1 to TRBJ1-3; perhaps TRBD1 as D (5 bases). Trimming removed 3 bases from V and 6 bases from J, with 15 bases in between. CDR3 length: 15 residues. The V gene's germline CDR1 is MGHRA and CDR2 YSYEKL. CDR3 region: CASSHPGGGTNTIYF. The CDR3 coding sequence is TGCGCCAGCAGCCACCCGGGAGGTGGGACAAACACCATATATTTT.

The chain employs TRBV9 and TRBJ2-5; the D gene is possibly TRBD2 (6 bases). The germline V and J ends were trimmed by 0 bases and 1 base, with 10 bases remaining between them. Germline V gene sequence: CDR1 SGDLS, CDR2 YYNGEE. This CDR3 is built from 15 residues. In DNA, the CDR3 is TGTGCCAGCAGCGTAGCCCCGGGACTCCAAGAGACCCAGTACTTC. It is translated as CASSVAPGLQETQYF. Using reference TRBV9 and TRBJ2-5 for the parts outside the CDR3, the full variable domain is DSGVTQTPKHLITATGQRVTLRCSPRSGDLSVYWYQQSLDQGLQFLIQYYNGEERAKGNILERFSAQQFPDLHSELNLSSLELGDSALYFCASSVAPGLQETQYFGPGTRLLVL.

This clone was found once. The chain joins TRBV5-6 to TRBJ1-6; D is undetermined. V gave up 5 bases and J gave up 3 bases, with 12 bases separating them. The germline gives CDR1 SGHDT, CDR2 YYEEEE. CDR3 length: 15 residues. The CDR3 sequence: CASSQERIYNSPLHF. The CDR3 DNA follows: TGTGCCAGCAGTCAAGAGAGGATCTATAATTCACCCCTCCACTTT. Filled out from reference TRBV5-6 and TRBJ1-6, the complete variable domain reads DAGVTQSPTHLIKTRGQQVTLRCSPKSGHDTVSWYQQALGQGPQFIFQYYEEEERQRGNFPDRFSGHQFPNYSSELNVNALLLGDSALYLCASSQERIYNSPLHFGNGTRLTVT.

The rearrangement joins TRBV10-3 to TRBJ1-1; the D is unclear. Germline CDR1 ENHRY, CDR2 SYGVKD. The CDR3 sequence is 12 residues long. The V gene lost 6 bases and the J gene lost 5 bases, with 10 bases spanning the gap. As DNA, the CDR3 is TGTGCCATCAGCCCGACAATGACTGAAGCTTTCTTT. It codes for CAISPTMTEAFF.

This clone was recorded a few times. The rearrangement links TRBV7-3 to TRBJ2-1, with a weak D call TRBD2 (6 bases). The CDR3 is made up of 16 amino acids. Trimming pared 5 bases from V and 0 bases from J, leaving 14 bases between. Germline V gene sequence: CDR1 SGHTA, CDR2 FQGTGA. CDR3 sequence reads: CASSPGAGSSYNEQFF. The CDR3 DNA reads TGTGCCAGCAGCCCCGGGGCGGGAAGCTCCTACAATGAGCAGTTCTTC.

This chain connects TRBV5-1 to TRBJ1-2; 7 positions agree with TRBD1. The V gene end was trimmed by 4 bases and the J gene end by 3 bases; junction bases not matched to a gene: 3. CDR1 is SGHRS and CDR2 is YFSETQ in the germline V gene. The CDR3 sequence is 13 residues long. This CDR3 is CASSPGQDYGYTF. CDR3 sequence (DNA): TGCGCCAGCAGCCCAGGACAGGACTATGGCTACACCTTC.

This chain uses TRBV6-2 or TRBV6-3 with TRBJ2-7, with 13 bases aligning to TRBD2. This CDR3 region has 15 residues. Germline trimming cut 5 bases from V and 3 bases from J; bases unmatched to any gene: 4. CDR1 and CDR2 (germline): MNHEY, SVGEGT. The CDR3 nucleotides read TGTGCCAGCAGTCGACTAGCGGGAGGCCTCTACGAGCAGTACTTC. Residues: CASSRLAGGLYEQYF.

The V gene is TRBV6-2 or TRBV6-3, the J gene TRBJ2-7, with D unclear. The germline CDR1 and CDR2 sequences are MNHEY and SVGEGT. This CDR3 has 14 residues. V gave up 2 bases and J gave up 6 bases, with 14 bases separating them. CDR3 DNA sequence: TGTGCCAGCAGTTACGGCCTTACCTTCACCGAGCAGTACTTC. Translated: CASSYGLTFTEQYF.

J is TRBJ1-1 and V is TRBV5-1; TRBD1 might be the D (6 bases). Germline CDR1 SGHRS, CDR2 YFSETQ. The CDR3 runs to 15 residues. Trimming stripped 4 bases from V and 4 bases from J, with 17 bases between. The DNA of the CDR3 is TGCGCCAGCAGCCTCACAGGGCAGCTGGGCACTGAAGCTTTCTTT. As protein: CASSLTGQLGTEAFF.

The chain is built from TRBV15 and TRBJ1-2, with D possibly matching TRBD1 (5 bases). This CDR3 is built from 17 residues. Germline V gene lookup returns CDR1 LNHNV and CDR2 YYDKDF (reference sequence). V was trimmed by 0 bases and J by 4 bases, leaving 18 bases between them. The CDR3 DNA sequence: TGTGCCACCAGCAGAGATTTGGCGGGCTCGAGGGGCTATGGCTACACCTTC. Translated, it gives CATSRDLAGSRGYGYTF.

The chain links TRBV21-1 to TRBJ2-6. TRBV21-1 is described as a pseudogene. The CDR3 has 16 amino acids. In DNA form, the CDR3 reads TGTGCCAGCAGCCTCACGGGGGCCACCGGGGCCAACGTCCTGACTTTC. Its translation is CASSLTGATGANVLTF.

The gene calls are TRBV12-3 or TRBV12-4 and TRBJ1-2; 7 positions agree with TRBD1. V trimming: 6 bases; J trimming: 4 bases; junction bases outside the gene matches: 5. The CDR3 has 13 residues. The CDR3 reads CASSGTGAYGYTF. CDR3 DNA sequence: TGTGCCAGCAGCGGTACAGGGGCCTATGGCTACACCTTC.

In DNA form, the CDR3 reads TGTGCCAGCAGTTCCACCTCGAACACTGAAGCTTTCTTT. Amino acid sequence: CASSSTSNTEAFF. The chain recombines TRBV27 with TRBJ1-1, with D unresolved. Trimming cost V 4 bases and J 1 base, with 7 bases left between them. From germline, CDR1 is MNHEY and CDR2 SMNVEV (reference sequence). CDR3 size: 13 residues.

V usage is TRBV4-3 and J usage is TRBJ2-7, with D possibly matching TRBD1 (5 bases). Trimming pared 0 bases from V and 7 bases from J, leaving 10 bases between. The CDR3 totals 13 residues. Germline V gene sequence: CDR1 LGHNA, CDR2 YSLEER. The CDR3 region is CASSQEGVDEQYF. The DNA of the CDR3 is TGCGCCAGCAGCCAAGAAGGGGTGGATGAGCAGTACTTC.